This T cell receptor (beta chain) was observed in a study of blood T cell repertoires in COVID-19. Study-level information: Sites in the United States, Italy and Spain provided acute and convalescent COVID-19 samples. T cells, B-cell-depleted T cells, or PBMCs provided the cDNA or gDNA that served as material.

Per the original methods: Using reference gene primer amplification, nucleated cell counts were estimated. TCRdb keeps only in-frame clones here, not all; method: immunoSEQ multiplex PCR. V, J and clone size reflect that table, while D and trimming were determined from the DNA. The data hold about 220,000 clones, with over 70% observed a single time. From germline, CDR1 is MNHEY and CDR2 SVGAGI. The ends were cut back, 7 bases at V and 4 bases at J, with 9 bases in the middle. The CDR3 runs to 12 residues. The chain carries TRBV6-5 and TRBJ2-3; D is unresolved. This TCR was recovered from a woman in her seventies with acute or convalescent COVID-19. Sequenced input: peripheral blood. DNA of the CDR3: TGTGCCAGCATTTCTGCGGCAGATACGCAGTATTTT. This sequence encodes CASISAADTQYF.